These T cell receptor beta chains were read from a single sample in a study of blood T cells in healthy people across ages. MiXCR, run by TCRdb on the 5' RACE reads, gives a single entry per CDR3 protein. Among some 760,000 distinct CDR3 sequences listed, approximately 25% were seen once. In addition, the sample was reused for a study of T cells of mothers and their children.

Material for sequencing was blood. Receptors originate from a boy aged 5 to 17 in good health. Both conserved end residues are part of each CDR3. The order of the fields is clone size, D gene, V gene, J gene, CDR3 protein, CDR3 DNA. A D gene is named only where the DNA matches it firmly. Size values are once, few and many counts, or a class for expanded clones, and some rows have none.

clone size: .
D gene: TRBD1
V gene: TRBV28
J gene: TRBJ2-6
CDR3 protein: CASSFQGQPSGANVLTF
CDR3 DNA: TGTGCCAGCAGTTTTCAGGGACAGCCCTCTGGGGCCAACGTCCTGACTTTC

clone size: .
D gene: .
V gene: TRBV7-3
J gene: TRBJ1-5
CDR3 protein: CASSPNVNQPQHF
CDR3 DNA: TGTGCCAGCAGCCCAAACGTAAATCAGCCCCAGCATTTT

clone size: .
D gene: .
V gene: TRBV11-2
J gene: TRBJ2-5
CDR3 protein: CASSLVPDLQETQYF
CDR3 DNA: TGTGCCAGCAGCTTAGTCCCAGATTTACAAGAGACCCAGTACTTC

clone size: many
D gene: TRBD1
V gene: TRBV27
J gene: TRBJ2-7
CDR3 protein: CASSPHRDRGYEQYF
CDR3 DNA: TGTGCCAGCAGTCCACATAGGGACAGGGGCTACGAGCAGTACTTC

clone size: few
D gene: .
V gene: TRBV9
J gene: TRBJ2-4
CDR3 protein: CASSEQNRNIQYF
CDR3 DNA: TGTGCCAGCAGCGAGCAGAACAGGAACATTCAGTACTTC

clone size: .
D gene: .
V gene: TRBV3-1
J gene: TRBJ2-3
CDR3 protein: CASSPRGLTDTQYF
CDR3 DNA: TGTGCCAGCAGCCCCCGCGGGCTCACAGATACGCAGTATTTT

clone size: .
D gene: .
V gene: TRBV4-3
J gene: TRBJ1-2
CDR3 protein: CASSTGSDSYGYTF
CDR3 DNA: TGCGCCAGCAGCACAGGGTCGGATTCCTATGGCTACACCTTC

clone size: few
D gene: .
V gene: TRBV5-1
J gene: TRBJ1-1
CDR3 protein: CASSLARALNTEAFF
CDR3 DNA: TGCGCCAGCAGCTTGGCCCGGGCTCTGAACACTGAAGCTTTCTTT

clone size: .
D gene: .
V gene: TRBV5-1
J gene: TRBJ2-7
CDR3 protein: CASSLDPASVNGQRAEQYF
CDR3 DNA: TGCGCCAGCAGCTTGGACCCTGCCAGCGTTAACGGGCAACGCGCCGAGCAGTACTTC

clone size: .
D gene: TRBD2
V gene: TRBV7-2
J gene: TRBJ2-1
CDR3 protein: CASSRLAGGRVNEQFF
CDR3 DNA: TGTGCCAGCAGCAGACTAGCGGGGGGGCGGGTCAATGAGCAGTTCTTC

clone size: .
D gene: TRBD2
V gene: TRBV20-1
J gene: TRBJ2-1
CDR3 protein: CSAQTSGSNVYNEQFF
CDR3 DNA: TGCAGTGCGCAAACTAGCGGTTCTAACGTCTACAATGAGCAGTTCTTC

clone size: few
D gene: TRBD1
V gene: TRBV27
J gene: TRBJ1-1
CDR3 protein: CASSTLTGEEAFF
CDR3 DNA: TGTGCCAGCAGTACTCTGACAGGGGAGGAAGCTTTCTTT

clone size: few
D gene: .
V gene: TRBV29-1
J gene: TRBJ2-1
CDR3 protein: CSVRRSGNEQFF
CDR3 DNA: TGCAGCGTTCGACGGAGCGGTAATGAGCAGTTCTTC

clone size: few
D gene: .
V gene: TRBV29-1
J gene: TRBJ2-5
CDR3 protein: CSVESPRGRRETQYF
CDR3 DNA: TGCAGCGTTGAGTCTCCCAGGGGACGGAGAGAGACCCAGTACTTC

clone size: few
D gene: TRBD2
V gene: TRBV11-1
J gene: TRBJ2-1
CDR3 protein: CASSLRGTSGTHNEQFF
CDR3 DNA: TGTGCCAGCAGCTTACGGGGGACTAGCGGGACGCACAATGAGCAGTTCTTC

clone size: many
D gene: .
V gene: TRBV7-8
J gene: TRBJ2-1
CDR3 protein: CASSPDAYNEQFF
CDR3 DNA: TGTGCCAGCAGCCCGGACGCCTACAATGAGCAGTTCTTC

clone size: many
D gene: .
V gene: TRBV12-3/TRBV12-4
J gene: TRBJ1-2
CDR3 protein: CASSLNYGYTF
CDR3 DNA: TGTGCCAGCAGTTTAAACTATGGCTACACCTTC

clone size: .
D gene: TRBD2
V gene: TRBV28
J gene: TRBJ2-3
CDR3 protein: CASSLLLAGGPTDTQYF
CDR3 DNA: TGTGCCAGCAGTTTGTTACTAGCGGGAGGCCCCACAGATACGCAGTATTTT

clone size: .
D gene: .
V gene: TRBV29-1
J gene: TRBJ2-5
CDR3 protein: CSVGSIVQETQYF
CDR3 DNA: TGCAGCGTTGGTTCAATAGTTCAAGAGACCCAGTACTTC

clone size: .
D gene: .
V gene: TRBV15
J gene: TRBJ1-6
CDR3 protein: CATSRAGDSPLHF
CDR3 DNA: TGTGCCACCAGCAGAGCGGGAGATTCACCCCTCCACTTT

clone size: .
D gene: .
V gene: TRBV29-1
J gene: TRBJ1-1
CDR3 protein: CSVVEWGRGLGGKLNTGAFF
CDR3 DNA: TGCAGCGTTGTAGAGTGGGGTAGAGGATTGGGAGGGAAGTTGAACACTGGAGCTTTCTTT

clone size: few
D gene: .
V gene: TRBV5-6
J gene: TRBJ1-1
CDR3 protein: CASSLAARRIVFF
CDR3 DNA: TGTGCCAGCAGCTTGGCGGCCAGGAGAATTGTTTTCTTT

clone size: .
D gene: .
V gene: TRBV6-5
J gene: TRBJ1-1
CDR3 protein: CASSQGSPGDAFF
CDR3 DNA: TGTGCCAGCAGTCAGGGCAGTCCCGGGGACGCTTTCTTT

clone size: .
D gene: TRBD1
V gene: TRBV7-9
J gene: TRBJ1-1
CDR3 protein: CASTQGGRSEAFF
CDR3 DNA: TGTGCCAGTACGCAGGGGGGAAGGTCGGAAGCTTTCTTT

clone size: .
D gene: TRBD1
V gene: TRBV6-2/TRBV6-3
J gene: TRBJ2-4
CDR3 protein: CASSYQGQGSSKNIQYF
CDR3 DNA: TGTGCCAGCAGTTACCAAGGACAGGGATCATCCAAAAACATTCAGTACTTC

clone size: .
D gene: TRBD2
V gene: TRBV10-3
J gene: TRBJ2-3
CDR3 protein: CAMRGAFSTDTQYF
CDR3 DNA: TGTGCCATGCGGGGGGCCTTTAGCACAGATACGCAGTATTTT

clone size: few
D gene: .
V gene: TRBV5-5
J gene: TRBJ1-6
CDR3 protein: CASAGRQSPNSPLHF
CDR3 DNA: TGTGCCAGCGCTGGTCGACAGTCCCCCAATTCACCCCTCCACTTT

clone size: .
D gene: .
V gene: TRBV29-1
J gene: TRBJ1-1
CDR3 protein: CSVVGRVYDTEAFF
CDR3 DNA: TGCAGCGTTGTAGGCAGGGTCTACGACACTGAAGCTTTCTTT

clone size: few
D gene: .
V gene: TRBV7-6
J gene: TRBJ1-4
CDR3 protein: CASSLGGPSSTLNEKLFF
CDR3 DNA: TGTGCCAGCAGCTTAGGGGGACCCTCCTCAACACTTAATGAAAAACTGTTTTTT

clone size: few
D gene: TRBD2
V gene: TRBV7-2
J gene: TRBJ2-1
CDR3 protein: CASSLGLAGAYYNEQFF
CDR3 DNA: TGTGCCAGCAGCTTAGGACTAGCGGGGGCCTATTACAATGAGCAGTTCTTC

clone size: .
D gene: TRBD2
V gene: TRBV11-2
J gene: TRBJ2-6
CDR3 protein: CASSLTDREGPGANVLTF
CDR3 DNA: TGTGCCAGCAGCTTAACCGATCGGGAGGGCCCTGGGGCCAACGTCCTGACTTTC

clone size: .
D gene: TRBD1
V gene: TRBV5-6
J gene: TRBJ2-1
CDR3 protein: CASSSGTGTYEQFF
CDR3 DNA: TGTGCCAGTAGCTCAGGGACAGGGACGTATGAGCAGTTCTTC

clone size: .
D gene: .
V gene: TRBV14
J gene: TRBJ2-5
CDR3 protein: CASSLNGGGTQYF
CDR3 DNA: TGTGCCAGCAGCCTCAACGGCGGAGGGACCCAGTACTTC

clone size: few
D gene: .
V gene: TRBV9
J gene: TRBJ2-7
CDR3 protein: CASSVGGGAQEQYF
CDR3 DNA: TGTGCCAGCAGCGTAGGAGGAGGGGCGCAAGAGCAGTACTTC

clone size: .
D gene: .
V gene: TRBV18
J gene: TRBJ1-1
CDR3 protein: CASSPQSGASRYTEAFF
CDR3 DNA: TGTGCCAGCTCACCCCAAAGCGGGGCGAGCAGGTACACTGAAGCTTTCTTT

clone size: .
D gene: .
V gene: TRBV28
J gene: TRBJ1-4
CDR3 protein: CASRKGETNEKLFF
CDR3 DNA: TGTGCCAGCAGGAAGGGAGAAACTAATGAAAAACTGTTTTTT

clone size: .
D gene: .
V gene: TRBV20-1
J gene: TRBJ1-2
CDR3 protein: CSARPPGGVDGYTF
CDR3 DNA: TGCAGTGCTAGACCCCCGGGAGGGGTCGATGGCTACACCTTC

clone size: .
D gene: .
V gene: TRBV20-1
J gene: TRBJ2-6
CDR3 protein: CSAPRGGTGANVLTF
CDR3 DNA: TGCAGTGCCCCGAGGGGAGGCACTGGGGCCAACGTCCTGACTTTC

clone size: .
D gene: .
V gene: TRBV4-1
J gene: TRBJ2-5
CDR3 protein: CASSPTGTFQETQYF
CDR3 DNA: TGCGCCAGCAGCCCTACCGGGACCTTCCAAGAGACCCAGTACTTC

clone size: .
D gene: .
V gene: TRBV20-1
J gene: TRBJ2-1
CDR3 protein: CSASLPQSYNEQFF
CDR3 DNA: TGCAGTGCTAGTCTCCCGCAGTCCTACAATGAGCAGTTCTTC

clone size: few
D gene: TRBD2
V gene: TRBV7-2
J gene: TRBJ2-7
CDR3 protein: CASSSTSGNSYEQYF
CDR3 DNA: TGTGCCAGCAGCTCGACTAGCGGAAACTCCTACGAGCAGTACTTC

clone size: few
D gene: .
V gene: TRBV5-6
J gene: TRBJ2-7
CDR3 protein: CASSLEFGYEQYF
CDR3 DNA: TGTGCCAGCAGCTTGGAGTTTGGCTACGAGCAGTACTTC

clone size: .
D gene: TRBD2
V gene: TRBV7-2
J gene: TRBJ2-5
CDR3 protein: CASSSSTSGDETQYF
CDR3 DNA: TGTGCCAGCAGCTCCAGCACTAGCGGTGACGAGACCCAGTACTTC

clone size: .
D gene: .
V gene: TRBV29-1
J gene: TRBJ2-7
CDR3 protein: CSVRGDDYEQYF
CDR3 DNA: TGCAGCGTTAGGGGGGACGACTACGAGCAGTACTTC

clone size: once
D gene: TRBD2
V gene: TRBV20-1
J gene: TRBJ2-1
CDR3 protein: CSARLAGESSYNEQFF
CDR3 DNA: TGCAGTGCTAGACTAGCGGGAGAGAGCTCCTACAATGAGCAGTTCTTC

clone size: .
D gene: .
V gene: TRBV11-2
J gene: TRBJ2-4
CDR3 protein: CASSFGGVGTRKKNIQYF
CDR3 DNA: TGTGCCAGCAGCTTCGGAGGGGTTGGGACACGAAAGAAAAACATTCAGTACTTC

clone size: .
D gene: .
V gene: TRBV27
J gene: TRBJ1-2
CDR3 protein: CASSLTGAPDYGYTF
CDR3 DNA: TGTGCCAGCAGTTTGACGGGGGCTCCGGACTATGGCTACACCTTC

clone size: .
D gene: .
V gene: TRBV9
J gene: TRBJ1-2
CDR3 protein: CASSVGATGHYGYTF
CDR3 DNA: TGTGCCAGCAGCGTAGGCGCGACGGGGCACTATGGCTACACCTTC

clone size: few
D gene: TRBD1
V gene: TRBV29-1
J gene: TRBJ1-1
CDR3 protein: CSVERTGGFTEAFF
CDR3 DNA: TGCAGCGTTGAAAGGACAGGGGGCTTCACTGAAGCTTTCTTT

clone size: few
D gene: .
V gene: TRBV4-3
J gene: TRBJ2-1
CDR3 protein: CASSHLQPGSNEQFF
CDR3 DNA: TGCGCCAGCAGCCACCTCCAGCCAGGGTCAAATGAGCAGTTCTTC

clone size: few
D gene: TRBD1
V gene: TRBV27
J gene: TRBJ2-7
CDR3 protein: CASTSSWGQLEQYF
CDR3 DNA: TGTGCCAGCACCTCCTCGTGGGGACAGCTCGAGCAGTACTTC

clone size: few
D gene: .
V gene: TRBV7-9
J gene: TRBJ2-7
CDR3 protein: CASSPARSYSYEQYF
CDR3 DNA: TGTGCCAGCAGCCCCGCGAGGTCCTACTCCTACGAGCAGTACTTC

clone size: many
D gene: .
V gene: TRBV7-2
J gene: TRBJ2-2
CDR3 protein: CASSSGTRRNTGELFF
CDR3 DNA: TGTGCCAGCAGCTCCGGGACAAGGAGAAACACCGGGGAGCTGTTTTTT

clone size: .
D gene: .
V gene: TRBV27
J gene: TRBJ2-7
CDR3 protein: CASSPPGALGYEQYF
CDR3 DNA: TGTGCCAGCAGTCCACCGGGGGCCTTGGGTTACGAGCAGTACTTC